Detailed here is one T cell receptor (beta chain). Germline loops: CDR1 SNHLY, CDR2 FYNNEI. CDR3 size: 12 residues. Trimming stripped 6 bases from V and 3 bases from J, with 6 bases between. This specimen comes from a study of control samples from healthy donors and cancer patients. The data were produced by immunoSEQ multiplex PCR, yet TCRdb's version contains in-frame clones alone and is incomplete. The data show about 140,000 clones, approximately 92% seen once. The gene calls are TRBV2 and TRBJ2-1; no definite D call. The receptor was derived from a man aged 25-45 years in good health. Sequenced: blood. The CDR3 here is CASRDHYNEQFF. For the CDR3, the DNA is TGTGCCAGCAGGGACCACTACAATGAGCAGTTCTTC.